One and the same sample provided the 18 T cell receptor beta chains below, sequenced in a study of CD8 T cell repertoires and HIV-1 epitope variants. The antigens these receptors bind are not known. Sequencing used immunoSEQ multiplex PCR; TCRdb keeps in-frame clones, though not all of them. The repertoire includes about 5,300 clones, roughly 60% of them detected once, and roughly two fifths sits in the top ten. The specimen was cultured CD8+ T cells derived from PBMCs. The receptors here all came from a male donor with HIV.

The chain carries TRBV27 and TRBJ2-7; TRBD1 matches 8 bases. CDR3 length: 15 residues. Trimming removed 5 bases from V and 4 bases from J; junction bases left unmatched: 10. Germline loops: CDR1 MNHEY, CDR2 SMNVEV (reference sequence). CDR3 residues: CASSLLADRVYEQYF. CDR3 in DNA: TGTGCCAGCAGTCTCCTCGCGGACAGGGTATACGAGCAGTACTTC.

The CDR3 bases are TGTGCCTGGAGTACATGGGGACAGGGGAATCAGCCCCAGCATTTT. Translating gives CAWSTWGQGNQPQHF. The chain has TRBV30 and TRBJ1-5; 10 nucleotides align to TRBD1. Germline lookup yields CDR1 GTSNPN and CDR2 SVGIG (reference sequence). After removal of 2 bases from V and 4 bases from J, the junction contained 5 bases not matched to a gene. The CDR3 extends over 15 amino acids.

The chain carries TRBV9 and TRBJ2-5, with 7 bases aligning to TRBD2. Unmatched junction bases numbered 11, after V lost 3 bases and J lost 6 bases. The CDR3 has 15 amino acids. In germline, CDR1 is SGDLS, CDR2 YYNGEE. The CDR3 here is CASSGRDYERQTQYF. Here the CDR3 DNA reads TGTGCCAGCAGCGGCCGGGACTATGAGCGGCAGACCCAGTACTTC. Drawing the rest from reference TRBV9 and TRBJ2-5, the complete variable domain is DSGVTQTPKHLITATGQRVTLRCSPRSGDLSVYWYQQSLDQGLQFLIQYYNGEERAKGNILERFSAQQFPDLHSELNLSSLELGDSALYFCASSGRDYERQTQYFGPGTRLLVL.

This chain joins TRBV19 and TRBJ2-7; maybe TRBD2 (5 bases). The CDR3 has 13 amino acids. V was trimmed by 5 bases and J by 4 bases, leaving 12 bases between them. Germline CDR1 is LNHDA and CDR2 is SQIVND (reference sequence). CDR3: CASSPWGVYEQYF. The CDR3 bases are TGTGCCAGTAGTCCCTGGGGAGTTTACGAGCAGTACTTC.

The chain carries TRBV10-2 and TRBJ2-3; the D is unclear. The CDR3 spans 13 residues. V lost 7 bases, J lost 0 bases, and 8 bases lay in between. Germline V lookup: CDR1 WSHSY, CDR2 SAAADI. CDR3 region: CASTSDSTDTQYF. The CDR3, as DNA: TGCGCCAGCACGTCGGACAGCACAGATACGCAGTATTTT.

This clone was recorded a few times. The chain employs TRBV4-3 and TRBJ1-2; no reliable D call. The CDR3 runs to 15 residues. The germline gives CDR1 LGHNA, CDR2 YSLEER. V lost 0 bases, J lost 0 bases, and 8 bases lay in between. The CDR3 DNA reads TGCGCCAGCAGCCAAGAGCTCGGATCTAACTATGGCTACACCTTC. Encoded protein: CASSQELGSNYGYTF.

The chain combines TRBV4-3 with TRBJ1-2; D remains ambiguous. CDR3 size: 13 residues. V was trimmed by 2 bases and J by 8 bases, leaving 12 bases between them. Germline V gene data show CDR1 as LGHNA and CDR2 as YSLEER. The CDR3 nucleotides are TGCGCCAGCAGCCAAAGCGTCATCGAGGGCTACACCTTC. Its translation is CASSQSVIEGYTF.

The genes are TRBV6-5 and TRBJ2-2; 10 nucleotides align to TRBD1. Germline CDR1 reads MNHEY; CDR2 reads SVGAGI. The V segment lost 4 bases and the J segment 7 bases; nucleotides outside the gene matches: 6. CDR3 length: 15 residues. The CDR3 reads CASSLTGGRSGELFF. CDR3 nucleotide sequence: TGTGCCAGCAGTTTGACAGGGGGCAGGAGCGGGGAGCTGTTTTTT.

The chain has TRBV27 and TRBJ2-3, with D perhaps TRBD2 (6 bases). V lost 8 bases and J lost 0, with 12 bases in between. The CDR3 is made up of 14 amino acids. CDR1 is MNHEY and CDR2 is SMNVEV in the germline V gene (reference sequence). The CDR3, as DNA: TGTGCCAGCTTCCGGAGGGGTAGCACAGATACGCAGTATTTT. Its translation is CASFRRGSTDTQYF.

This clone has more than one count but fewer than ten. V gene TRBV7-8 combines with J gene TRBJ2-1; D remains ambiguous. V gave up 1 base and J gave up 0 bases, with 13 bases separating them. Germline V gene sequence: CDR1 SGHVS, CDR2 FQNEAQ. This CDR3 has 17 residues. The CDR3 DNA reads TGTGCCAGCAGCTTAGTAATCGGCAGGTCCTCCTACAATGAGCAGTTCTTC. Protein: CASSLVIGRSSYNEQFF.

The chain carries TRBV5-6 and TRBJ2-3; TRBD2 matches 13 bases. The CDR3 is 18 amino acids. In germline, CDR1 is SGHDT, CDR2 YYEEEE. The ends lost 5 bases at V and 1 base at J; junction bases unmatched: 10. The CDR3 bases are TGTGCCAGCAGTGCTGGACTAGCGGGAGCGTGGGGCACAGATACGCAGTATTTT. As protein: CASSAGLAGAWGTDTQYF.

This clone has a single count. The V gene is TRBV7-9, the J gene TRBJ2-1; D could derive from TRBD1 or TRBD2 (7 bases each). V lost 2 bases, J lost 7 bases, and 15 bases lay in between. Per germline, CDR1 SEHNR and CDR2 FQNEAQ (reference sequence). The CDR3 length is 15 residues. CDR3 DNA sequence: TGTGCCAGCAGCTTATCTCTTCAGGGGGGGAATGAGCAGTTCTTC. This translates into CASSLSLQGGNEQFF.

A few counts support this clone. The chain joins TRBV2 to TRBJ2-1, with TRBD1 matching over 8 bases. The ends lost 8 bases at V and 7 bases at J; junction bases unmatched: 7. The CDR3 length is 13 residues. Germline V lookup: CDR1 SNHLY, CDR2 FYNNEI. The CDR3 region has the DNA TGTGCCAGCGGGCAGGGGGCGCATAATGAGCAGTTCTTC. Amino acids: CASGQGAHNEQFF.

This chain uses TRBV5-8 with TRBJ1-2; TRBD1 agrees at 8 bases. J gave up 4 bases and V 3 bases, and 2 bases lay outside the gene matches. There are 13 residues in the CDR3. CDR1 is SGHTS and CDR2 is YDEGEE in the germline V gene. The DNA of the CDR3 is TGTGCCAGCAGCTACAGGGGGGGCTATGGCTACACCTTC. Its translation is CASSYRGGYGYTF.

This clone is medium-sized within its sample. This chain links TRBV28 with TRBJ2-1; 7 nucleotides align to TRBD1. Germline CDR1 and CDR2: MDHEN and SYDVKM. There are 12 residues in the CDR3. The trim removed 5 bases at V and 9 bases at J, leaving 4 bases unmatched. CDR3 residues: CASSPGGSEQFF. The DNA of the CDR3 is TGTGCCAGCAGTCCAGGGGGAAGTGAGCAGTTCTTC.

This chain joins TRBV28 and TRBJ2-1; 10 bases fit TRBD1. Germline V gives CDR1 MDHEN, CDR2 SYDVKM. The CDR3 is 16 residues long. Losses at the gene ends were 3 bases for V and 5 bases for J; bases not matched to a gene: 7. CDR3 sequence: CASSFPTGGKNNEQFF. The CDR3 DNA reads TGTGCCAGCAGTTTCCCGACAGGGGGCAAAAACAATGAGCAGTTCTTC.

The rearrangement joins TRBV5-1 to TRBJ2-1; D possibly matches TRBD1 or TRBD2 (5 bases each). Between the trimmed V and J ends, which lost 0 bases and 9 bases, there was a span of 10 bases. The CDR3 runs to 13 residues. Looked up from germline, CDR1 is SGHRS and CDR2 is YFSETQ. This CDR3 reads CASSLAGQIEQFF. The CDR3 bases are TGCGCCAGCAGCTTGGCGGGGCAGATTGAGCAGTTCTTC.

CDR3 in amino acids: CATQLAQSYEQYF. Here the CDR3 DNA reads TGTGCCACCCAGCTAGCGCAATCCTACGAGCAGTACTTC. The chain has TRBV2 and TRBJ2-7, with D possibly TRBD2 on 6 matching bases. CDR3 size: 13 residues. The V end lost 10 bases, the J end lost 1 base, and 14 bases lay between the germline ends. Germline V CDR1 and CDR2: SNHLY, FYNNEI.